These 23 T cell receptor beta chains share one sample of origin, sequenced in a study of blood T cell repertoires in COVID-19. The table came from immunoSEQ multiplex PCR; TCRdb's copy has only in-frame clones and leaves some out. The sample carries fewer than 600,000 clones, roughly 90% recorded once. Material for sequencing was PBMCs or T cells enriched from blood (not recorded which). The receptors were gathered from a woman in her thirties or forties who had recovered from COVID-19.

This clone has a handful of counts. In nucleotides, the CDR3 is TGTGCCAGCAGCTTCGACAGGGGGCAATACGAGCAGTACTTC. Translation: CASSFDRGQYEQYF. The V call is TRBV11-2, the J call TRBJ2-7; TRBD1 agrees at 10 bases. V shed 3 bases, J shed 4 bases, and the junction held 3 bases outside the gene matches. The CDR3 sequence is 14 residues long. CDR1 and CDR2 (germline): SGHAT, FQNNGV.

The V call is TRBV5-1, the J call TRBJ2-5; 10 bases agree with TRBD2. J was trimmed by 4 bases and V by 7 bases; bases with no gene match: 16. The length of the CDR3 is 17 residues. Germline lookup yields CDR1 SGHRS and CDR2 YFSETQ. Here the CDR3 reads CASGEGSLAGVGETQYF. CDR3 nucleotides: TGCGCCAGCGGCGAGGGTTCTCTAGCGGGAGTCGGAGAGACCCAGTACTTC.

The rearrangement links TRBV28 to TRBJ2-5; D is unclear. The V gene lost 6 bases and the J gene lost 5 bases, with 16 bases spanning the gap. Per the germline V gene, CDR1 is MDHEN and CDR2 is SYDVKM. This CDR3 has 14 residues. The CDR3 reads CASRSAIRGETQYF. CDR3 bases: TGTGCCAGCAGGTCGGCCATCCGAGGCGAGACCCAGTACTTC.

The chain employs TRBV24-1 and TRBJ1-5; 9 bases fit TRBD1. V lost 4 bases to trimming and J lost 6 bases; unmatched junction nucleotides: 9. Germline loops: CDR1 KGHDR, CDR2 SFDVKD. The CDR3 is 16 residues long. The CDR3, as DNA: TGTGCCACCAGTGACTCCGGGACAGGGTCGAGTCAGCCCCAGCATTTT. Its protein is CATSDSGTGSSQPQHF.

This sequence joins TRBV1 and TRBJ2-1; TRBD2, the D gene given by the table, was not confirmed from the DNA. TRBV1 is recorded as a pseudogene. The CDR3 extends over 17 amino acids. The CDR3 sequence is CTSSHLRGASSYNEQFF. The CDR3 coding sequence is TGCACCAGCAGCCACCTTCGGGGGGCAAGCTCCTACAATGAGCAGTTCTTC.

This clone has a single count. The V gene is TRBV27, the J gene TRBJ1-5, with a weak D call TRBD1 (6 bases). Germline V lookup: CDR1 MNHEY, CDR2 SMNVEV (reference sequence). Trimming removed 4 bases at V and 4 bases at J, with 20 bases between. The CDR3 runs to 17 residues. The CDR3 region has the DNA TGTGCCAGCAGTTCCCTCCAAATCTACAGGGAGAATCAGCCCCAGCATTTT. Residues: CASSSLQIYRENQPQHF.

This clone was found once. The CDR3 nucleotides are TGCGCCAGCAGCCAAGGAGTGGTGACAGGTGAGAATGAGCAGTTCTTC. Residues: CASSQGVVTGENEQFF. The chain uses TRBV4-1 and TRBJ2-1, with a weak D call TRBD1 (6 bases). The CDR3 consists of 16 residues. Trimming left V 1 base short and J 7 bases short, with 17 bases between. Germline V lookup: CDR1 MGHRA, CDR2 YSYEKL.

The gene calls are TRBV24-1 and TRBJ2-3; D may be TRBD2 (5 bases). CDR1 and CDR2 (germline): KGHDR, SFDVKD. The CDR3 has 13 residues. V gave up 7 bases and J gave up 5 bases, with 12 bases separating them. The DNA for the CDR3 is TGTGCCACCAGGCCCGGGGTGGAAGATACGCAGTATTTT. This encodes CATRPGVEDTQYF.

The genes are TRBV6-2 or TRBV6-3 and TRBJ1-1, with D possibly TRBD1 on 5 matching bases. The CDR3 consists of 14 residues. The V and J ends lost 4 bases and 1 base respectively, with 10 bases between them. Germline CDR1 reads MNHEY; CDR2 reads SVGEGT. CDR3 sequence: CASSLDSPNTEAFF. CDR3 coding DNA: TGTGCCAGCAGTTTAGACAGTCCGAACACTGAAGCTTTCTTT.

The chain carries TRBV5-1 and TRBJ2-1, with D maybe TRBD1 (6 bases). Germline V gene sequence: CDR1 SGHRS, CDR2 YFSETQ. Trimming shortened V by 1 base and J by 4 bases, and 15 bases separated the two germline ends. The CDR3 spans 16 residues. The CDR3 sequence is CASSLYRDKTYNEQFF. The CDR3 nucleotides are TGCGCCAGCAGCTTGTATCGGGACAAAACATACAATGAGCAGTTCTTC.

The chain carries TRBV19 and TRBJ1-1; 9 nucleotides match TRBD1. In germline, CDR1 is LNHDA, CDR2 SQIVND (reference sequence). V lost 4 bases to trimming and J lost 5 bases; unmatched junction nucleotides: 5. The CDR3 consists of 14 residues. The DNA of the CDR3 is TGTGCCAGTAGTACCCGACAGGGGGTGACTGAAGCTTTCTTT. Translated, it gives CASSTRQGVTEAFF.

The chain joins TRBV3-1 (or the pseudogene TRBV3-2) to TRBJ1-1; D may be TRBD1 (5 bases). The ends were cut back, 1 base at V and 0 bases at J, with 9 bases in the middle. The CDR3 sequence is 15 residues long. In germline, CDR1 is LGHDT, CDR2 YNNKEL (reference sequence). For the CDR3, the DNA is TGTGCCAGCAGCCAAGGAGGGACTCTGAACACTGAAGCTTTCTTT. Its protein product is CASSQGGTLNTEAFF.

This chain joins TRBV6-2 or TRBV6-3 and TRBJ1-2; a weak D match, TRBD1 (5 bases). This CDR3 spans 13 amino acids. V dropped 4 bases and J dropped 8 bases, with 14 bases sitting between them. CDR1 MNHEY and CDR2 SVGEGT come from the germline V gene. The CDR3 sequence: CASSSLSGGGYTF. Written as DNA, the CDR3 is TGTGCCAGCAGTTCCCTCTCTGGGGGGGGCTACACCTTC.

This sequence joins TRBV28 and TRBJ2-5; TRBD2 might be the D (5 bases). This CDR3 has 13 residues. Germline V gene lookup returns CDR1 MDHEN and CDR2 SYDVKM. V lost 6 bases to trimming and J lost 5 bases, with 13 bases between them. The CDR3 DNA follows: TGTGCCAGCAGGAGTCCGAGGGCGGAGACCCAGTACTTC. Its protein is CASRSPRAETQYF.

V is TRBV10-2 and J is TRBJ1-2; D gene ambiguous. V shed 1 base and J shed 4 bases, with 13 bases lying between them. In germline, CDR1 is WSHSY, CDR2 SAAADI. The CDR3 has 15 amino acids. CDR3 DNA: TGCGCCAGCAGTGAGTTTCTTTCGCCTATCTATGGCTACACCTTC. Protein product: CASSEFLSPIYGYTF.

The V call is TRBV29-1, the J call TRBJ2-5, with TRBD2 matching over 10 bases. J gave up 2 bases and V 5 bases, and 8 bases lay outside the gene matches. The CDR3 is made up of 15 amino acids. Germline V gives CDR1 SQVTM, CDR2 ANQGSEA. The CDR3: CSVSVRTSGQETQYF. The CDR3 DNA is TGCAGCGTTTCTGTCCGGACTAGCGGTCAAGAGACCCAGTACTTC.

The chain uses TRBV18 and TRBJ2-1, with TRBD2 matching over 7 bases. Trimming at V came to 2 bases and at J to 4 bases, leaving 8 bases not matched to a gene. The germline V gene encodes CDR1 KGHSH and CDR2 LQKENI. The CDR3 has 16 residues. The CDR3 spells CASSPSFLREYNEQFF. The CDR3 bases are TGTGCCAGCTCACCAAGCTTCCTGCGGGAGTACAATGAGCAGTTCTTC. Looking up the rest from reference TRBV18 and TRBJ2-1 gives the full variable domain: NAGVMQNPRHLVRRRGQEARLRCSPMKGHSHVYWYRQLPEEGLKFMVYLQKENIIDESGMPKERFSAEFPKEGPSILRIQQVVRGDSAAYFCASSPSFLREYNEQFFGPGTRLTVL.

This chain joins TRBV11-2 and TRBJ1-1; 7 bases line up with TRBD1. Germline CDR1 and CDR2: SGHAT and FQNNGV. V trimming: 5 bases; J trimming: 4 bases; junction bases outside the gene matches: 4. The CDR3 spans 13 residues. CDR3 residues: CASSMTGRTEAFF. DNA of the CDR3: TGTGCCAGCAGCATGACAGGGCGCACTGAAGCTTTCTTT. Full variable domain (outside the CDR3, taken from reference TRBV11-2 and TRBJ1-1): EAGVAQSPRYKIIEKRQSVAFWCNPISGHATLYWYQQILGQGPKLLIQFQNNGVVDDSQLPKDRFSAERLKGVDSTLKIQPAKLEDSAVYLCASSMTGRTEAFFGQGTRLTVV.

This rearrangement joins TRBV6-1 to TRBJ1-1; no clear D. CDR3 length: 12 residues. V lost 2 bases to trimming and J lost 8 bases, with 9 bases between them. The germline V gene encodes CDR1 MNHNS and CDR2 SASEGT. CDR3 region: CASSEQAAEAFF. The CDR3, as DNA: TGTGCCAGCAGTGAACAGGCAGCCGAAGCTTTCTTT.

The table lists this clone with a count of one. The CDR3 spells CASSEAWRQGRSGNTIYF. In nucleotides, the CDR3 is TGTGCCAGCAGTGAAGCGTGGAGACAGGGACGCTCTGGAAACACCATATATTTT. The V gene is TRBV6-1, the J gene TRBJ1-3, with 7 bases that match TRBD1. CDR3 size: 18 residues. Germline trimming cut 0 bases from V and 0 bases from J; bases unmatched to any gene: 8. From germline, CDR1 is MNHNS and CDR2 SASEGT.

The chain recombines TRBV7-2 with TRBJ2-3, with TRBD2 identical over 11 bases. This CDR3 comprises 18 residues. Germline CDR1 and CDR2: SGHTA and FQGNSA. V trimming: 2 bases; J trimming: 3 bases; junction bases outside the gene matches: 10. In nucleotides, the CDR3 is TGTGCCAGCAGCTTATGGATGACTAGCGGGACACTTACAGATACGCAGTATTTT. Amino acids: CASSLWMTSGTLTDTQYF.

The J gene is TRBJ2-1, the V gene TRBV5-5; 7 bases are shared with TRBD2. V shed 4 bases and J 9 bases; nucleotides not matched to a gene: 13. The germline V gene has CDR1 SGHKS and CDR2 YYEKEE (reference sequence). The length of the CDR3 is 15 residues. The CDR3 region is CASSATSDPTGEQFF. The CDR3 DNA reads TGTGCCAGCAGCGCAACTAGCGACCCCACGGGTGAGCAGTTCTTC.

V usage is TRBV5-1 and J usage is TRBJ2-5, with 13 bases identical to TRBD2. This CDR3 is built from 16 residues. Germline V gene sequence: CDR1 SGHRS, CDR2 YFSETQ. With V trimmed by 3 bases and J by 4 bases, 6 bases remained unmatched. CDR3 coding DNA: TGCGCCAGCAGCTCAGGACTAGCGGGAGCCCGAGAGACCCAGTACTTC. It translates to CASSSGLAGARETQYF. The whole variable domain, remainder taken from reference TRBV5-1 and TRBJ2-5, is KAGVTQTPRYLIKTRGQQVTLSCSPISGHRSVSWYQQTPGQGLQFLFEYFSETQRNKGNFPGRFSGRQFSNSRSEMNVSTLELGDSALYLCASSSGLAGARETQYFGPGTRLLVL.